The 6 T cell receptor beta chains in this list originate from one sample, sequenced in a study of cytomegalovirus exposure and HLA in healthy donors. 60 Vbeta and 13 Jbeta primers were used in PCR. Assay used: immunoSEQ multiplex PCR; TCRdb lists only in-frame clones, some missing. The table has about 200,000 clones, around 80% seen once; the top ten hold about 1.8%. Sequencing used PBMCs. The source of these receptors is a man in his forties or fifties in good health and CMV-seropositive.

This chain uses TRBV7-9 with TRBJ1-1; D possibly corresponds to TRBD1 (5 bases). This CDR3 has 14 amino acids. From germline, CDR1 is SEHNR and CDR2 FQNEAQ (reference sequence). The V gene lost 5 bases and the J gene lost 3 bases, with 13 bases spanning the gap. The CDR3 nucleotides read TGTGCCAGCAGCCGGGGGTACTCGGACACTGAAGCTTTCTTT. Residues: CASSRGYSDTEAFF.

V and J are TRBV27 and TRBJ1-1; no clear D. V shed 3 bases and J shed 0 bases, with 11 bases lying between them. Looked up from germline, CDR1 is MNHEY and CDR2 is SMNVEV (reference sequence). This CDR3 region has 15 residues. CDR3 coding DNA: TGTGCCAGCAGTTTTCCAGGTCGTATGAACACTGAAGCTTTCTTT. Its protein is CASSFPGRMNTEAFF.

The chain joins TRBV7-6 to TRBJ2-3; 7 bases agree with TRBD2. The CDR3 covers 14 residues. Looked up from germline, CDR1 is SGHVS and CDR2 is FNYEAQ. Trimming cost V 9 bases and J 2 bases; bases outside gene matches: 8. The CDR3 sequence: CASKRAGTTDTQYF. The CDR3 bases are TGTGCCAGTAAGAGAGCGGGGACCACAGATACGCAGTATTTT.

The gene calls are TRBV5-1 and TRBJ2-1; D is undetermined. Trimming took off 4 bases at V and 0 bases at J, with 11 bases between the two ends. CDR3 length: 15 residues. Germline V lookup: CDR1 SGHRS, CDR2 YFSETQ. CDR3 amino acids: CASSPFGSSYNEQFF. The CDR3 region has the DNA TGCGCCAGCAGCCCGTTTGGTAGCTCCTACAATGAGCAGTTCTTC. The full variable domain, rest sourced from reference TRBV5-1 and TRBJ2-1, is KAGVTQTPRYLIKTRGQQVTLSCSPISGHRSVSWYQQTPGQGLQFLFEYFSETQRNKGNFPGRFSGRQFSNSRSEMNVSTLELGDSALYLCASSPFGSSYNEQFFGPGTRLTVL.

The DNA for the CDR3 is TGTGCCAGCAGTTTAGGGACATTTAGTGAAAAACTGTTTTTT. Translating it yields CASSLGTFSEKLFF. The chain carries TRBV28 and TRBJ1-4, with D possibly matching TRBD1 (6 bases). This CDR3 is 14 amino acids long. V gave up 2 bases and J gave up 7 bases, with 11 bases separating them. Germline lookup yields CDR1 MDHEN and CDR2 SYDVKM.

The chain combines TRBV2 with TRBJ2-3; TRBD1 is a possible D gene (6 bases). V lost 2 bases, J lost 3 bases, and 9 bases lay in between. The germline gives CDR1 SNHLY, CDR2 FYNNEI. CDR3 length: 14 residues. This chain's CDR3 is CASSEIRGTDTQYF. The DNA for the CDR3 is TGTGCCAGCAGTGAAATCAGGGGAACAGATACGCAGTATTTT.